Below are 7 T cell receptor beta chains sequenced from a single sample in a study of shared clonotypes between healthy human individuals. Here immunoSEQ multiplex PCR was the method, and the copy in TCRdb shows in-frame clones only, minus some. The repertoire includes 1,100,000 or so clones, around 78% of them detected once, and more than 0.5% sits in the top ten. The sample comprised memory CD4+ T cells from PBMCs. Specified subset: CD45RA-negative fraction. These receptors originate from a man between 18 and 35 years old in good health. Some clones in this sample may be carry-over from other donors' samples.

V is TRBV7-2 and J is TRBJ2-7; D not certain. CDR3 size: 14 residues. V was trimmed by 4 bases and J by 6 bases, leaving 16 bases between them. From germline, CDR1 is SGHTA and CDR2 FQGNSA. For the CDR3, the DNA is TGTGCCAGCAGCTCGGACCGCGGACCTTTCGAGCAGTACTTC. Residues: CASSSDRGPFEQYF.

The V call is TRBV7-9, the J call TRBJ1-5; D is perhaps TRBD1 (6 bases). Germline V gene lookup returns CDR1 SEHNR and CDR2 FQNEAQ (reference sequence). This CDR3 contains 13 residues. Trimming cost V 5 bases and J 7 bases, with 12 bases left between them. CDR3 coding DNA: TGTGCCAGCAGCCCCCGCGGACAGCAGCCCCAGCATTTT. It yields the protein CASSPRGQQPQHF.

This clone was found once. The chain carries TRBV10-3 and TRBJ2-2; 9 nucleotides agree with TRBD1. CDR1 ENHRY and CDR2 SYGVKD come from the germline V gene. This CDR3 spans 15 amino acids. Trimming cost V 10 bases and J 2 bases; bases outside gene matches: 8. The CDR3 region is CATGADRGNTGELFF. CDR3 DNA sequence: TGTGCCACTGGGGCGGACAGGGGTAACACCGGGGAGCTGTTTTTT.

J is TRBJ2-3 and V is TRBV11-2; the D gene is possibly TRBD1 (6 bases). The CDR3 contains 15 residues. The V gene lost 1 base and the J gene lost 1 base, with 9 bases spanning the gap. From germline, CDR1 is SGHAT and CDR2 FQNNGV. CDR3 in amino acids: CASSLVGGRTDTQYF. CDR3 nucleotides: TGTGCCAGCAGCTTAGTAGGGGGACGCACAGATACGCAGTATTTT.

The chain joins TRBV5-6 to TRBJ2-7; D remains unclear. CDR1 and CDR2 (germline): SGHDT, YYEEEE. Trimming took off 4 bases at V and 6 bases at J, with 17 bases between the two ends. The CDR3 covers 14 residues. CDR3 loop: CASSHGIGRGEQYF. The CDR3 DNA is TGTGCCAGCAGCCACGGCATTGGTAGAGGCGAGCAGTACTTC.

The chain combines TRBV15 with TRBJ2-2, with TRBD2 matching over 9 bases. Losses at the gene ends were 4 bases for V and 3 bases for J; bases not matched to a gene: 6. CDR3 length: 16 residues. Germline CDR1 is LNHNV and CDR2 is YYDKDF (reference sequence). CDR3 in DNA: TGTGCCACCAGCACAAAAGCGGGAGGATACACCGGGGAGCTGTTTTTT. Translated, it gives CATSTKAGGYTGELFF.

The V gene is TRBV4-1, the J gene TRBJ2-5; 7 bases align to TRBD1. The assigned J gene may be wrong: the sequence end matches TRBJ2-7 better. CDR1 and CDR2 from the germline V gene are MGHRA and YSYEKL. This CDR3 region has 15 residues. In DNA form, the CDR3 reads TGCGCCAGCAGCCAGACCGGGACAGCACTCTACGAGCAGTACTTC. Its protein is CASSQTGTALYEQYF.